One and the same sample provided the 13 T cell receptor beta chains below, sequenced in a study of cytomegalovirus exposure and HLA in healthy donors. PCR amplification relied on 60 Vbeta primers (plus 13 Jbeta primers). This table comes from immunoSEQ multiplex PCR, and its TCRdb copy is limited to in-frame clones, with some not included. The table shows roughly 68,000 clones, with about three quarters occurring only once. Sequenced sample: PBMCs. Receptor source: a woman in her twenties or thirties in good health and CMV-seropositive.

The chain links TRBV28 to TRBJ2-1, with TRBD2 matching over 9 bases. Trimming took 7 bases from V and 2 from J; bases not matched to a gene: 6. Germline CDR1 MDHEN, CDR2 SYDVKM. The CDR3 is 15 residues long. The CDR3 here is CASNFAGGAYNEQFF. CDR3 nucleotide sequence: TGTGCCAGCAATTTTGCGGGGGGGGCCTACAATGAGCAGTTCTTC.

V gene TRBV5-1 combines with J gene TRBJ2-7; 8 bases are a match to TRBD2. The V gene end was trimmed by 0 bases and the J gene end by 2 bases; junction bases not matched to a gene: 7. The CDR3 consists of 16 residues. Germline CDR1 SGHRS, CDR2 YFSETQ. CDR3 loop: CASSLAWREVPYEQYF. CDR3 DNA sequence: TGCGCCAGCAGCTTGGCCTGGCGGGAGGTCCCCTACGAGCAGTACTTC.

CDR3 DNA: TGCGCCAGCAGCCAAGTGGGGACTAATCGGGTAGTGGAAGAAAAACTGTTTTTT. Protein: CASSQVGTNRVVEEKLFF. This chain uses TRBV4-1 with TRBJ1-4; D might be TRBD1 (5 bases). V lost 1 base to trimming and J lost 8 bases, with 23 bases between them. Germline lookup yields CDR1 MGHRA and CDR2 YSYEKL. CDR3 length: 18 amino acids.

The gene calls are TRBV6-6 and TRBJ2-7, with 9 bases lining up with TRBD1. V shed 5 bases and J 4 bases; nucleotides not matched to a gene: 6. CDR1 and CDR2 from the germline V gene are MNHNY and SVGAGI (reference sequence). The CDR3 has 14 residues. CDR3: CASSHRDRAYEQYF. CDR3 DNA: TGTGCCAGCAGTCACCGGGACAGGGCTTACGAGCAGTACTTC.

This clone has more than one count but fewer than ten. The chain recombines TRBV5-1 with TRBJ2-1, with D perhaps TRBD1 (5 bases). Looked up from germline, CDR1 is SGHRS and CDR2 is YFSETQ. This CDR3 is built from 13 residues. Trimming pared 0 bases from V and 7 bases from J, leaving 8 bases between. CDR3 in DNA: TGCGCCAGCAGCTTGGAGGGGCTGAATGAGCAGTTCTTC. Translation gives CASSLEGLNEQFF.

This clone was found a few times. For the CDR3, the DNA is TGCAGCGTTCAGGGGAGCACTGAAGCTTTCTTT. This gives the protein CSVQGSTEAFF. J is TRBJ1-1 and V is TRBV29-1; a weak D match, TRBD1 (6 bases). Germline CDR1 and CDR2: SQVTM and ANQGSEA. The CDR3 is 11 amino acids. Trimming shortened V by 5 bases and J by 4 bases, and 8 bases separated the two germline ends.

The V gene is TRBV6-1, the J gene TRBJ2-2; 7 nucleotides match TRBD1. Trimming took 6 bases from V and 6 from J; bases not matched to a gene: 7. This CDR3 is built from 14 residues. From germline, CDR1 is MNHNS and CDR2 SASEGT. CDR3 region: CASSQGTVAGELFF. The CDR3 DNA sequence: TGTGCCAGCAGCCAAGGGACAGTCGCCGGGGAGCTGTTTTTT.

The chain links TRBV28 to TRBJ1-1, with D uncertain. The CDR3 contains 15 residues. Trimming shortened V by 4 bases and J by 3 bases, and 15 bases separated the two germline ends. CDR1 MDHEN and CDR2 SYDVKM come from the germline V gene. The CDR3 DNA reads TGTGCCAGCAGTTCGGGAGGGTTCCGCGACACTGAAGCTTTCTTT. It yields the protein CASSSGGFRDTEAFF.

Ten or more counts support this clone. The chain links TRBV7-2 to TRBJ1-1; D is uncertain. The CDR3 contains 15 residues. Germline V gene sequence: CDR1 SGHTA, CDR2 FQGNSA. Trimming left V 5 bases short and J 0 bases short, with 13 bases between. This chain's CDR3 is CASSADDILNTEAFF. Written as DNA, the CDR3 is TGTGCCAGCAGCGCAGACGACATCCTGAACACTGAAGCTTTCTTT.

This clone was seen at least ten times. The chain recombines TRBV6-1 with TRBJ1-2, with D uncertain. The germline V gene has CDR1 MNHNS and CDR2 SASEGT. The V and J ends lost 3 bases and 4 bases respectively, with 15 bases between them. The CDR3 is made up of 15 amino acids. CDR3 DNA: TGTGCCAGCAGTGACTTTTCTTCGACTCCCTATGGCTACACCTTC. Translation gives CASSDFSSTPYGYTF.

The genes are TRBV5-1 and TRBJ1-2; 7 positions match TRBD1. Germline lookup yields CDR1 SGHRS and CDR2 YFSETQ. The trim removed 0 bases at V and 6 bases at J, leaving 8 bases unmatched. CDR3 length equals 15 residues. CDR3 sequence reads: CASSLGDRVRNGYTF. CDR3 sequence (DNA): TGCGCCAGCAGCTTGGGAGACAGGGTGCGAAATGGCTACACCTTC.

This clone came up once. The rearrangement links TRBV13 to TRBJ2-3; TRBD2 agrees at 9 bases. The germline V gene encodes CDR1 PRHDT and CDR2 FYEKMQ (reference sequence). The CDR3 is made up of 20 amino acids. The V segment lost 4 bases and the J segment 1 base; nucleotides outside the gene matches: 18. The CDR3 nucleotides read TGTGCCAGCAGCTCAGGGGCTAGCGGGACCGGTTCGGGGGGCACAGATACGCAGTATTTT. Translating gives CASSSGASGTGSGGTDTQYF.

V usage is TRBV5-1 and J usage is TRBJ2-1; 7 bases line up with TRBD2. CDR1 and CDR2 from the germline V gene are SGHRS and YFSETQ. Germline trimming cut 0 bases from V and 3 bases from J; bases unmatched to any gene: 9. The CDR3 covers 17 residues. The CDR3 protein is CASSLELIAGNYNEQFF. The CDR3 DNA follows: TGCGCCAGCAGCTTGGAGCTAATAGCGGGTAACTACAATGAGCAGTTCTTC. Full variable domain (missing parts from reference TRBV5-1 and TRBJ2-1): KAGVTQTPRYLIKTRGQQVTLSCSPISGHRSVSWYQQTPGQGLQFLFEYFSETQRNKGNFPGRFSGRQFSNSRSEMNVSTLELGDSALYLCASSLELIAGNYNEQFFGPGTRLTVL.